A single sample is the source of the 29 T cell receptor beta chains below, sequenced in a study of CD8+CD57+ T cells in acquired aplastic anemia. Profiling that covered TCR beta VDJ and CDR3 relied on genomic DNA as its template. TCRdb re-analysed the reads in MiXCR, keeping a single row per CDR3 protein. The data contain 250,000 to 350,000 distinct CDR3 sequences, 50% to 70% of them singletons. Material: sorted CD4+, CD8+, or CD8+CD57+ T cells (not recorded which) from PBMCs. Source of these receptors: a human donor with severe aplastic anemia or a healthy control (not recorded which).

The chain carries TRBV18 and TRBJ2-5; D is uncertain. Per germline, CDR1 KGHSH and CDR2 LQKENI. V lost 2 bases and J lost 4, with 8 bases in between. This CDR3 spans 13 amino acids. As DNA, the CDR3 is TGTGCCAGCTCACCAGGGTTAGGAGAGACCCAGTACTTC. This sequence encodes CASSPGLGETQYF.

The chain couples TRBV4-3 to TRBJ1-2, with 7 bases aligning to TRBD1. From germline, CDR1 is LGHNA and CDR2 YSLEER. This CDR3 region has 13 residues. The J segment lost 12 bases and the V segment lost 3 bases, leaving 10 bases of the junction unmatched. CDR3 residues: CASSQHRGSGNTF. The DNA of the CDR3 is TGCGCCAGCAGCCAGCACAGGGGCTCTGGAAACACCTTC.

The V gene is TRBV3-1, the J gene TRBJ2-7, with D unclear. Trimming stripped 1 base from V and 7 bases from J, with 8 bases between. This CDR3 comprises 12 residues. In germline, CDR1 is LGHDT, CDR2 YNNKEL (reference sequence). The CDR3 nucleotides are TGTGCCAGCAGCCAAGCGGTGGGGGAGCAGTACTTC. This translates into CASSQAVGEQYF.

This clonotype was detected many times. CDR3 in DNA: TGCAGTGCTAGAGTGGGGAGGGAGCAGTACTTC. Translating gives CSARVGREQYF. This sequence joins TRBV20-1 and TRBJ2-7, with a weak D call TRBD2 (6 bases). CDR1 is DFQATT, CDR2 SNEGSKA, per germline (reference sequence). V was clipped by 1 base and J by 7 bases, with 8 bases between them. The CDR3 is made up of 11 amino acids.

This chain joins TRBV7-2 and TRBJ2-1; no definite D call. The CDR3 has 14 residues. Trimming shortened V by 5 bases and J by 4 bases, and 12 bases separated the two germline ends. The germline V gene has CDR1 SGHTA and CDR2 FQGNSA. The CDR3 spells CASSLSMEYNEQFF. DNA of the CDR3: TGTGCCAGCAGCCTGAGTATGGAGTACAATGAGCAGTTCTTC.

This clonotype was seen many times. The chain is built from TRBV9 and TRBJ1-6, with a weak D call TRBD1 (5 bases). Germline values: CDR1 SGDLS, CDR2 YYNGEE. The CDR3 runs 14 residues. V lost 0 bases to trimming and J lost 14 bases, with 15 bases between them. CDR3 nucleotides: TGTGCCAGCAGCGTAGAGGGCGAGGGGCTCACCCTCCACTTT. Amino acid sequence: CASSVEGEGLTLHF.

The chain carries TRBV5-1 and TRBJ1-2; tentatively, D is TRBD1 (6 bases). Trimming took 4 bases from V and 3 from J, leaving 13 bases between them. The length of the CDR3 is 14 residues. Germline V gives CDR1 SGHRS, CDR2 YFSETQ. The CDR3 nucleotides are TGCGCCAGCAGCCCCCAGGGGCGGGACTATGGCTACACCTTC. It codes for CASSPQGRDYGYTF.

The rearrangement joins TRBV20-1 to TRBJ2-7, with D unresolved. Per germline, CDR1 DFQATT and CDR2 SNEGSKA (reference sequence). The CDR3 totals 12 residues. The ends were cut back, 5 bases at V and 5 bases at J, with 13 bases in the middle. CDR3 sequence reads: CSALPILDEQYF. CDR3 sequence (DNA): TGCAGTGCTCTCCCCATTCTTGACGAGCAGTACTTC.

The gene calls are TRBV29-1 and TRBJ2-7, with TRBD1 as a possible D gene (6 bases). The CDR3 is 17 residues long. V was pared by 1 base and J by 0 bases, with 19 bases between. Looked up from germline, CDR1 is SQVTM and CDR2 is ANQGSEA. CDR3 in amino acids: CSVEGRSVRDNSYEQYF. The CDR3 bases are TGCAGCGTTGAAGGGCGAAGTGTGAGGGACAACTCCTACGAGCAGTACTTC.

Points on this clonotype: Sequence at one end of the junction differs from germline and may be a read error. The V gene is TRBV7-2, the J gene TRBJ1-3; unclear D gene. Germline values: CDR1 SGHTA, CDR2 FQGNSA. The CDR3 loop spans 11 amino acids. CDR3 loop: CASSFGNTIYF. CDR3 DNA: TGTGCCAGCAGCTTCGGAAACACAATATATTTT. Using reference TRBV7-2 and TRBJ1-3 for the parts outside the CDR3, the full variable domain is GAGVSQSPSNKVTEKGKDVELRCDPISGHTALYWYRQSLGQGLEFLIYFQGNSAPDKSGLPSDRFSAERTGGSVSTLTIQRTQQEDSAVYLCASSFGNTIYFGEGSWLTVV.

This clonotype was counted many times. The CDR3 DNA follows: TGTGCCAGCAGCAGAGAGATAACGCCTGATGAAAAACTGTTTTTT. Translation: CASSREITPDEKLFF. The chain joins TRBV9 to TRBJ1-4; D gene unclear. Germline values: CDR1 SGDLS, CDR2 YYNGEE. The CDR3 is 15 amino acids. Trimming left V 4 bases short and J 6 bases short, with 16 bases between.

This clonotype was counted ten times or more. The gene calls are TRBV4-3 and TRBJ1-2, with 9 bases matching TRBD1. The CDR3 is 13 residues long. Trimming at V came to 4 bases and at J to 9 bases, leaving 6 bases not matched to a gene. Germline CDR1 and CDR2: LGHNA and YSLEER. This CDR3 reads CASSPRDRERYTF. CDR3 in DNA: TGCGCCAGCAGCCCCCGGGACAGGGAGCGCTACACCTTC.

This clonotype was recorded many times. This chain uses TRBV5-1 with TRBJ1-1; TRBD1 is a possible D gene (5 bases). This CDR3 is built from 12 residues. V shed 2 bases and J shed 5 bases, with 7 bases lying between them. CDR1 is SGHRS and CDR2 is YFSETQ in the germline V gene. CDR3 coding DNA: TGCGCCAGCAGCTTCGAGGGGACTGAAGCTTTCTTT. Its translation is CASSFEGTEAFF.

This clonotype was seen a few times. The chain recombines TRBV7-6 with TRBJ2-7, with unresolved D. In germline, CDR1 is SGHVS, CDR2 FNYEAQ. V shed 1 base and J shed 5 bases, with 18 bases lying between them. The CDR3 runs to 16 residues. CDR3 DNA sequence: TGTGCCAGCAGCTTAGGGTCCGTCAGATTACACGACGAGCAGTACTTC. This sequence encodes CASSLGSVRLHDEQYF.

Comments on this clonotype: This clone may be a read error of a much larger clone one base away. The V gene is TRBV28, the J gene TRBJ1-3; D ambiguous. Germline assignment: CDR1 MDHEN and CDR2 SYDVKM. Trimming took 3 bases from V and 4 from J, leaving 10 bases between them. There are 14 residues in the CDR3. The DNA for the CDR3 is TGTGCCAGCAGTTTCTCGCCGGACGGAAACACCATATATTTT. Its translation: CASSFSPDGNTIYF.

The CDR3 here is CSARDGGKNIQYF. In nucleotides, the CDR3 is TGCAGTGCTAGGGACGGCGGCAAAAACATTCAGTACTTC. The V and J genes are TRBV20-1 and TRBJ2-4; D is uncertain. The germline V and J ends were trimmed by 3 bases and 3 bases, with 9 bases remaining between them. Looked up from germline, CDR1 is DFQATT and CDR2 is SNEGSKA (reference sequence). This CDR3 has 13 amino acids.

This clonotype was observed a single time. This rearrangement joins TRBV10-1 to TRBJ1-1; D gene unclear. V was pared by 0 bases and J by 3 bases, with 11 bases between. CDR3 length equals 15 residues. Germline values: CDR1 WNHNN, CDR2 SYGVQD (reference sequence). CDR3 amino acids: CASSESGRTDTEAFF. The CDR3 region has the DNA TGCGCCAGCAGTGAGTCTGGCAGGACGGACACTGAAGCTTTCTTT.

This clonotype was counted only a few times. CDR3 loop: CASSAQEGLWTEAFF. DNA for the CDR3: TGTGCCAGCAGCGCGCAAGAAGGGCTGTGGACTGAAGCTTTCTTT. V is TRBV7-8 and J is TRBJ1-1; no reliable D call. V lost 5 bases and J lost 5, with 18 bases in between. This CDR3 is built from 15 residues. Germline assignment: CDR1 SGHVS and CDR2 FQNEAQ.

The sample holds many counts of this clonotype. The chain uses TRBV30 and TRBJ1-6; 9 positions match TRBD1. Germline CDR1 is GTSNPN and CDR2 is SVGIG (reference sequence). The CDR3 contains 14 residues. V dropped 4 bases and J dropped 9; count of bases not matched to a gene: 7. As DNA, the CDR3 is TGTGCCTGGATTGAAGGGACAGGGTTTTCACCCCTCCACTTT. Amino acids: CAWIEGTGFSPLHF.

This clonotype was found many times. The rearrangement uses TRBV5-8 and TRBJ1-2, with 7 bases lining up with TRBD1. Germline assignment: CDR1 SGHTS and CDR2 YDEGEE. Losses at the gene ends were 4 bases for V and 5 bases for J; bases not matched to a gene: 11. This CDR3 has 15 amino acids. Here the CDR3 reads CASSPGTDKIYGYTF. The CDR3 DNA reads TGTGCCAGCAGCCCCGGGACAGACAAGATTTATGGCTACACCTTC.

The chain recombines TRBV19 with TRBJ1-5, with 9 bases matching TRBD1. This CDR3 comprises 18 residues. The V segment lost 5 bases and the J segment 0 bases; nucleotides outside the gene matches: 11. Per the germline V gene, CDR1 is LNHDA and CDR2 is SQIVND (reference sequence). In nucleotides, the CDR3 is TGTGCCAGTAGTGCGCGTGGGACAGGGACAAGTAGCAATCAGCCCCAGCATTTT. This codes for CASSARGTGTSSNQPQHF.

The CDR3 is CASRDRGENIQYF. Here the CDR3 DNA reads TGTGCCAGTAGAGATAGGGGGGAAAACATTCAGTACTTC. The gene calls are TRBV19 and TRBJ2-4; D could derive from TRBD1 or TRBD2 (6 bases each). CDR1 and CDR2 (germline): LNHDA, SQIVND (reference sequence). V lost 6 bases and J lost 5, with 11 bases in between. The CDR3 has 13 residues. Supplemented by reference TRBV19 and TRBJ2-4, the full variable domain reads DGGITQSPKYLFRKEGQNVTLSCEQNLNHDAMYWYRQDPGQGLRLIYYSQIVNDFQKGDIAEGYSVSREKKESFPLTVTSAQKNPTAFYLCASRDRGENIQYFGAGTRLSVL.

This clonotype was counted only a few times. With a much larger clone just one base away, this may be a read error. This sequence joins TRBV6-6 and TRBJ2-5, with 7 bases matching TRBD1. Germline assignment: CDR1 MNHNY and CDR2 SVGAGI (reference sequence). CDR3 length: 13 amino acids. The chain's CDR3 is CAGSHTGAETQYF. The CDR3 DNA reads TGTGCCGGCAGTCATACAGGGGCAGAGACCCAGTACTTC.

This chain uses TRBV19 with TRBJ1-2, with D possibly matching TRBD1 (6 bases). Germline-derived CDR1 and CDR2 are LNHDA and SQIVND (reference sequence). Trimming removed 4 bases from V and 0 bases from J, with 12 bases in between. CDR3 length equals 15 residues. CDR3 nucleotide sequence: TGTGCCAGTAGTAACCAGGGGCGAGCTAACTATGGCTACACCTTC. Residues: CASSNQGRANYGYTF.

This clonotype was seen repeatedly, ten times or more. The chain combines TRBV6-6 with TRBJ1-2; perhaps TRBD1 as D (5 bases). The CDR3 spans 13 residues. CDR1 MNHNY and CDR2 SVGAGI come from the germline V gene (reference sequence). Trimming removed 4 bases from V and 3 bases from J, with 9 bases in between. The CDR3 DNA reads as TGTGCCAGCAGTTCCGGGACGGACTATGGCTACACCTTC. Protein product: CASSSGTDYGYTF.

V usage is TRBV19 and J usage is TRBJ1-2; D is undetermined. Germline assignment: CDR1 LNHDA and CDR2 SQIVND (reference sequence). V was trimmed by 2 bases and J by 6 bases, leaving 10 bases between them. The CDR3 sequence is 13 residues long. CDR3 in amino acids: CASSIYLSDGYTF. For the CDR3, the DNA is TGTGCCAGTAGTATATACCTTAGCGATGGCTACACCTTC.

At least ten counts were recorded for this clonotype. J is TRBJ2-7 and V is TRBV7-9, with D maybe TRBD1 (5 bases). Trimming took 7 bases from V and 4 from J, leaving 23 bases between them. This CDR3 region has 16 residues. Germline CDR1 is SEHNR and CDR2 is FQNEAQ (reference sequence). CDR3 in amino acids: CASTPNQGLGMYEQYF. The CDR3 bases are TGTGCCAGCACACCCAATCAGGGTCTAGGGATGTACGAGCAGTACTTC.

This clonotype was recorded a few times. The rearrangement links TRBV7-8 to TRBJ2-7, with D unresolved. The CDR3 spans 12 residues. Trimming removed 5 bases from V and 0 bases from J, with 5 bases in between. Germline CDR1 SGHVS, CDR2 FQNEAQ. The DNA of the CDR3 is TGTGCCAGCAGCCGATACTCCTACGAGCAGTACTTC. It codes for CASSRYSYEQYF.

The chain has TRBV5-1 and TRBJ1-1; no clear D. The V gene lost 0 bases and the J gene lost 1 base, with 10 bases spanning the gap. Germline lookup yields CDR1 SGHRS and CDR2 YFSETQ. CDR3 length equals 15 residues. CDR3 loop: CASSLVGLENTEAFF. CDR3 coding DNA: TGCGCCAGCAGCTTGGTCGGCCTGGAGAACACTGAAGCTTTCTTT.